Presented here are 13 T cell receptor beta chains from one specimen sequenced in a study of monozygotic twins with inflammatory bowel disease. TCRdb reanalyzed the 5' RACE reads, giving one entry per CDR3 protein sequence and no DNA. Listed are some 450,000 distinct CDR3 sequences; more than 2% falls within the top ten. The sequenced sample consisted of blood. All receptors come from a human donor with ulcerative colitis or Crohn's disease, or a healthy co-twin of an affected twin (not recorded which).

This CDR3 reads CASSYSSSSGRYLGRAGELFF. The rearrangement links TRBV6-5 to TRBJ2-2; TCRdb returns TRBD2, unconfirmable since there is no DNA. This CDR3 has 21 amino acids. Germline loops: CDR1 MNHEY, CDR2 SVGAGI.

J is TRBJ1-2 and V is TRBV3-1; TCRdb picks TRBD1, but there is no DNA to check that call. Per the germline V gene, CDR1 is LGHDT and CDR2 is YNNKEL (reference sequence). The CDR3 length is 15 residues. CDR3 region: CASSQGQGGGYGYTF.

The chain links TRBV28 to TRBJ1-1. The CDR3 has 13 residues. Germline V CDR1 and CDR2: MDHEN, SYDVKM. CDR3: CASRSQRNTEAFF.

The chain joins TRBV7-2 to TRBJ2-3. The CDR3 extends over 12 amino acids. The germline CDR1 and CDR2 sequences are SGHTA and FQGNSA. The CDR3 loop is CASSHITDTQYF.

The V and J genes are TRBV7-2 and TRBJ2-7. The germline CDR1 and CDR2 sequences are SGHTA and FQGNSA. This CDR3 contains 14 residues. The CDR3 sequence is CASSLAGKPYEQYF.

The chain uses TRBV6-1 and TRBJ1-6; TCRdb gives TRBD1 as the D gene, but with no DNA this cannot be confirmed. CDR3 size: 14 residues. CDR1 and CDR2 (germline): MNHNS, SASEGT. This CDR3 is CATALGQDNSPLHF.

The rearrangement links TRBV2 to TRBJ2-5; with no DNA, the TCRdb D assignment of TRBD2 cannot be verified. CDR1 SNHLY and CDR2 FYNNEI come from the germline V gene. The length of the CDR3 is 15 residues. This chain's CDR3 is CASSRGNRDQETQYF.

The J gene is TRBJ1-1, the V gene TRBV10-3. Germline lookup yields CDR1 ENHRY and CDR2 SYGVKD. The length of the CDR3 is 16 residues. The CDR3 sequence is CAISGVSLTMNTEAFF.

The V and J genes are TRBV5-1 and TRBJ2-2; TCRdb's assignment of TRBD1 cannot be checked, as there is no DNA. CDR1 is SGHRS, CDR2 YFSETQ, per germline. The CDR3 contains 18 residues. CDR3 loop: CASSLDPQDKAWAGELFF.

CDR3 in amino acids: CASSLIGSGSPLHF. The chain is built from TRBV7-3 and TRBJ1-6. The CDR3 runs 14 residues. Germline CDR1 SGHTA, CDR2 FQGTGA.

The chain links TRBV5-5 to TRBJ2-4; there is no DNA to check the TCRdb D call of TRBD2. There are 13 residues in the CDR3. Germline CDR1 SGHKS, CDR2 YYEKEE (reference sequence). The CDR3 loop is CASSPWEGNIQYF.

The chain couples TRBV6-2 or TRBV6-3 to TRBJ2-2; absent DNA, TCRdb's TRBD2 call cannot be checked. The CDR3 totals 18 residues. Germline lookup yields CDR1 MNHEY and CDR2 SVGEGT. The CDR3 reads CASRGDSLGLPNTGELFF.

This chain connects TRBV5-1 to TRBJ1-5; TCRdb's D gene call, TRBD1, goes unchecked for lack of DNA. CDR1 SGHRS and CDR2 YFSETQ come from the germline V gene. The CDR3 loop spans 15 amino acids. The CDR3 here is CASSRTGDGNQPQHF.